This TCR beta chain is drawn from a study of graft-versus-host responses after intestinal transplantation. Study summary: Recipients were given multivisceral, liver-intestinal, or isolated intestinal transplants. Study results and limitations: Graft-donor T cell macrochimerism coincided with high graft-versus-host to host-versus-graft clonal ratios in allografts. Recipient marrow harbored GvH clones, some of which surfaced first in ileum or blood.

Using immunoSEQ multiplex PCR, the repertoire was profiled, and TCRdb retains in-frame clones only, with some absent. The sample carries 81,000 or so clones, over 85% recorded once. Trimming stripped 1 base from V and 0 bases from J, with 10 bases between. Germline loops: CDR1 SGHAT, CDR2 FQNNGV. CDR3 length: 15 residues. A remark on this clone: Its antigen remains unknown.

The receptor was derived from a human donor who was the organ donor for an intestinal transplant. V gene TRBV11-2 combines with J gene TRBJ2-7, with a tentative D call TRBD2 (6 bases). Source: unstimulated CD8+ T cells sorted from spleen or lymph node cells, taken before transplant. CDR3 amino acids: CASSLGDSFSYEQYF. DNA of the CDR3: TGTGCCAGCAGCTTAGGGGACTCCTTCTCCTACGAGCAGTACTTC. The complete variable domain, with remaining parts taken from reference TRBV11-2 and TRBJ2-7, reads EAGVAQSPRYKIIEKRQSVAFWCNPISGHATLYWYQQILGQGPKLLIQFQNNGVVDDSQLPKDRFSAERLKGVDSTLKIQPAKLEDSAVYLCASSLGDSFSYEQYFGPGTRLTVT.